The next 25 T cell receptor beta chains were all read from a single sample in a study of long-term antiretroviral therapy in people with HIV. With survey level as its setting, the immunoSEQ assay was v3.0. Generated by immunoSEQ multiplex PCR, the TCRdb table keeps only in-frame clones and is missing some. The data show 25,000 to 30,000 clones, around 80% seen once. Sequencing was performed on unsorted PBMCs, taken approximately 2.9 years after starting antiretroviral therapy. These TCRs come from a man younger than 40 with HIV.

This clone occurred once. The V and J genes are TRBV4-3 and TRBJ2-1; either TRBD1 or TRBD2 may supply D (7 bases each). The CDR3 covers 16 residues. Germline CDR1 and CDR2: LGHNA and YSLEER. Trimming took off 0 bases at V and 4 bases at J, with 13 bases between the two ends. CDR3 sequence: CASSQDSGGVYNEQFF. Written as DNA, the CDR3 is TGCGCCAGCAGCCAAGATTCAGGGGGGGTTTACAATGAGCAGTTCTTC.

V and J are TRBV10-3 and TRBJ1-1; D is undetermined. The CDR3 is 19 amino acids. The V and J ends lost 5 bases and 5 bases respectively, with 30 bases between them. Germline-derived CDR1 and CDR2 are ENHRY and SYGVKD. The CDR3 sequence is CAISLHNPGLSQKGTEAFF. The CDR3 DNA reads TGTGCCATCAGTCTACACAACCCCGGACTCAGCCAAAAAGGGACTGAAGCTTTCTTT.

The V gene is TRBV19, the J gene TRBJ1-5, with a possible D match to TRBD1 (5 bases). The V end was cut by 4 bases, the J end by 9 bases, with 13 bases between. The CDR3 covers 13 residues. Germline V lookup: CDR1 LNHDA, CDR2 SQIVND (reference sequence). The CDR3 spells CASSTDAGGPQHF. For the CDR3, the DNA is TGTGCCAGTAGTACCGACGCCGGGGGGCCCCAGCATTTT. Supplemented by reference TRBV19 and TRBJ1-5, the full variable domain reads DGGITQSPKYLFRKEGQNVTLSCEQNLNHDAMYWYRQDPGQGLRLIYYSQIVNDFQKGDIAEGYSVSREKKESFPLTVTSAQKNPTAFYLCASSTDAGGPQHFGDGTRLSIL.

The chain links TRBV4-3 to TRBJ2-2; 9 nucleotides match TRBD1. The CDR3 is made up of 16 amino acids. The trim removed 4 bases at V and 3 bases at J, leaving 6 bases unmatched. Germline CDR1 is LGHNA and CDR2 is YSLEER. The CDR3 DNA follows: TGCGCCAGCAGCCTCGACAGGGGGAAATACACCGGGGAGCTGTTTTTT. Amino acid sequence: CASSLDRGKYTGELFF.

The DNA of the CDR3 is TGTGCCAGCAGTTTGCGCGGACCGGGGGCCTACGAGCAGTACTTC. Amino acids: CASSLRGPGAYEQYF. The genes are TRBV28 and TRBJ2-7; possible D gene TRBD2, 6 bases. Trimming took 3 bases from V and 2 from J, leaving 14 bases between them. In germline, CDR1 is MDHEN, CDR2 SYDVKM. This CDR3 is 15 amino acids long.

The chain links TRBV11-2 to TRBJ1-3; D uncertain. Germline CDR1 and CDR2: SGHAT and FQNNGV. The CDR3 contains 14 residues. V gave up 3 bases and J gave up 2 bases, with 8 bases separating them. CDR3 nucleotides: TGTGCCAGCAGCTTCGGGGTAGCTGGAAACACCATATATTTT. Translated: CASSFGVAGNTIYF.

The chain carries TRBV7-9 and TRBJ1-3; D remains ambiguous. Trimming took off 3 bases at V and 4 bases at J, with 16 bases between the two ends. This CDR3 is built from 16 residues. The germline V gene has CDR1 SEHNR and CDR2 FQNEAQ (reference sequence). Written as DNA, the CDR3 is TGTGCCAGCAGCTTCGCCGACCTGCGGTTAGGAAACACCATATATTTT. Its translation is CASSFADLRLGNTIYF.

V usage is TRBV5-4 and J usage is TRBJ1-3; 9 bases are a match to TRBD1. This CDR3 is 14 amino acids long. The germline gives CDR1 SGHNT, CDR2 YYREEE (reference sequence). The V gene end was trimmed by 3 bases and the J gene end by 5 bases; junction bases not matched to a gene: 3. CDR3 bases: TGTGCCAGCAGCTCCGGACAGGGGAGAAACACCATATATTTT. Its protein product is CASSSGQGRNTIYF.

The V call is TRBV7-2, the J call TRBJ1-3; no clear D. Germline CDR1 and CDR2: SGHTA and FQGNSA. V was shortened by 3 bases and J by 0 bases, with 12 bases between the two germline ends. This CDR3 comprises 16 residues. The chain's CDR3 is CASSLASPSSGNTIYF. The DNA of the CDR3 is TGTGCCAGCAGCTTGGCCAGCCCTTCCTCTGGAAACACCATATATTTT.

V gene TRBV6-1 combines with J gene TRBJ2-7, with 7 nucleotides matching TRBD1. The V gene end was trimmed by 0 bases and the J gene end by 6 bases; junction bases not matched to a gene: 11. The CDR3 sequence is 16 residues long. Germline lookup yields CDR1 MNHNS and CDR2 SASEGT. The DNA of the CDR3 is TGTGCCAGCAGTGAAGCTTCTAGAACAGGGGATGCCGAGCAGTACTTC. Protein product: CASSEASRTGDAEQYF.

The chain couples TRBV4-2 to TRBJ1-4; D remains ambiguous. The CDR3 length is 14 residues. Deletions cut 4 bases from V and 5 bases from J, with 11 bases between. Germline CDR1 reads LGHNA; CDR2 reads YNFKEQ. The DNA for the CDR3 is TGTGCCAGCAGCCGGACGGACCGAAATGAAAAACTGTTTTTT. Amino acids: CASSRTDRNEKLFF.

The chain combines TRBV6-6 with TRBJ2-7; 7 nucleotides agree with TRBD2. This CDR3 is 14 amino acids long. Trimming removed 8 bases from V and 4 bases from J; junction bases left unmatched: 11. CDR1 and CDR2 (germline): MNHNY, SVGAGI (reference sequence). CDR3 sequence: CASRAAGAKYEQYF. The CDR3 DNA sequence: TGTGCCAGCCGGGCGGCGGGAGCGAAATACGAGCAGTACTTC.

The chain uses TRBV12-5 and TRBJ2-3, with 14 nucleotides matching TRBD2. After removal of 4 bases from V and 3 bases from J, the junction contained 6 bases not matched to a gene. Per germline, CDR1 LGHNT and CDR2 FRNRAP. The CDR3 is made up of 17 amino acids. The CDR3 loop reads CASGSGTSGRLTDTQYF. The CDR3 DNA follows: TGTGCTAGTGGTTCCGGGACTAGCGGGAGACTGACAGATACGCAGTATTTT.

This clone was seen more than once but under ten times. V usage is TRBV7-9 and J usage is TRBJ2-7; D is unresolved. The V and J ends lost 3 bases and 4 bases respectively, with 13 bases between them. The germline V gene has CDR1 SEHNR and CDR2 FQNEAQ (reference sequence). The CDR3 covers 14 residues. The CDR3 sequence: CASSFEWARYEQYF. The CDR3 nucleotides are TGTGCCAGCAGCTTTGAGTGGGCAAGATACGAGCAGTACTTC.

This chain connects TRBV6-6 to TRBJ2-7; D unresolved. Germline CDR1 MNHNY, CDR2 SVGAGI (reference sequence). Trimming left V 5 bases short and J 5 bases short, with 10 bases between. This CDR3 has 12 amino acids. CDR3: CASSPDANEQYF. The CDR3 DNA is TGTGCCAGCAGTCCGGACGCCAACGAGCAGTACTTC.

The chain uses TRBV19 and TRBJ2-3, with D possibly TRBD2 on 5 matching bases. The CDR3 is made up of 14 amino acids. Between the trimmed V and J ends, which lost 10 bases and 4 bases, there was a span of 18 bases. Germline V CDR1 and CDR2: LNHDA, SQIVND (reference sequence). DNA for the CDR3: TGTGCCACCATGGGAGAGTCCGAAGCAGATACGCAGTATTTT. Translation gives CATMGESEADTQYF.

This clone appeared a single time. The rearrangement joins TRBV16 to TRBJ1-2; TRBD1 matches at 9 bases. The CDR3 totals 13 residues. Unmatched junction bases numbered 3, after V lost 2 bases and J lost 8 bases. Germline V gene data show CDR1 as KGHSY and CDR2 as FQNENV. CDR3 in DNA: TGTGCCAGCAGCCAAGGAACAGGGGGCGGCTACACCTTC. Protein: CASSQGTGGGYTF.

This rearrangement joins TRBV28 to TRBJ2-4, with D maybe TRBD1 (5 bases). The CDR3 extends over 14 amino acids. Germline V gives CDR1 MDHEN, CDR2 SYDVKM. The V end lost 8 bases, the J end lost 2 bases, and 13 bases lay between the germline ends. The CDR3, as DNA: TGTGCCAGCTCCGCCCCAGGGTCCAAAAACATTCAGTACTTC. Its translation is CASSAPGSKNIQYF.

J is TRBJ2-5 and V is TRBV5-1; no clear D gene. The germline V gene has CDR1 SGHRS and CDR2 YFSETQ. Trimming took off 2 bases at V and 1 base at J, with 9 bases between the two ends. The CDR3 extends over 14 amino acids. DNA of the CDR3: TGCGCCAGCAGCTTCTGGGCAGTCCAAGAGACCCAGTACTTC. Its translation is CASSFWAVQETQYF.

The chain uses TRBV7-3 and TRBJ2-1, with 8 bases aligning to TRBD2. J was trimmed by 4 bases and V by 4 bases; bases with no gene match: 12. The length of the CDR3 is 17 residues. The germline gives CDR1 SGHTA, CDR2 FQGTGA. The CDR3, as DNA: TGTGCCAGCAGCTCGCCGGGGGGGCGGGGAGGATACAATGAGCAGTTCTTC. Its protein is CASSSPGGRGGYNEQFF. The entire variable domain, with the rest obtained from reference TRBV7-3 and TRBJ2-1, is as follows: GAGVSQTPSNKVTEKGKYVELRCDPISGHTALYWYRQSLGQGPEFLIYFQGTGAADDSGLPNDRFFAVRPEGSVSTLKIQRTERGDSAVYLCASSSPGGRGGYNEQFFGPGTRLTVL.

This chain links TRBV27 with TRBJ2-7; weak D call: TRBD1 (6 bases). This CDR3 has 14 residues. Germline V gene sequence: CDR1 MNHEY, CDR2 SMNVEV (reference sequence). Trimming shortened V by 5 bases and J by 2 bases, and 13 bases separated the two germline ends. Written as DNA, the CDR3 is TGTGCCAGCAGTCCAAGGGGGATTGCCTACGAGCAGTACTTC. Its protein is CASSPRGIAYEQYF.

Here the CDR3 reads CASSLESQTDTQYF. The CDR3 region has the DNA TGTGCCAGCAGCTTAGAGAGCCAAACAGATACGCAGTATTTT. This chain connects TRBV7-9 to TRBJ2-3; D unclear. CDR1 is SEHNR and CDR2 is FQNEAQ in the germline V gene (reference sequence). The ends were cut back, 1 base at V and 3 bases at J, with 8 bases in the middle. The CDR3 runs to 14 residues.

This clone was counted a single time. This chain links TRBV15 with TRBJ2-7; D possibly corresponds to TRBD2 (5 bases). Germline values: CDR1 LNHNV, CDR2 YYDKDF (reference sequence). V shed 0 bases and J shed 2 bases, with 11 bases lying between them. CDR3 length equals 15 residues. The CDR3 coding sequence is TGTGCCACCAGCAGAGATTGGCGGGCCACCTACGAGCAGTACTTC. It codes for CATSRDWRATYEQYF.

V is TRBV5-5 and J is TRBJ2-2; D is unclear. This CDR3 spans 18 amino acids. Between the trimmed V and J ends, which lost 0 bases and 0 bases, there was a span of 15 bases. Germline V gives CDR1 SGHKS, CDR2 YYEKEE (reference sequence). CDR3 sequence reads: CASSLDTTRPTNTGELFF. In DNA form, the CDR3 reads TGTGCCAGCAGCTTGGACACGACGCGGCCTACGAACACCGGGGAGCTGTTTTTT.

The chain combines TRBV10-2 with TRBJ2-2; unclear D gene. Per germline, CDR1 WSHSY and CDR2 SAAADI. V lost 3 bases, J lost 4 bases, and 3 bases lay in between. The CDR3 is 12 residues long. The CDR3 sequence: CASSEATGELFF. CDR3 DNA: TGCGCCAGCAGTGAAGCCACCGGGGAGCTGTTTTTT.